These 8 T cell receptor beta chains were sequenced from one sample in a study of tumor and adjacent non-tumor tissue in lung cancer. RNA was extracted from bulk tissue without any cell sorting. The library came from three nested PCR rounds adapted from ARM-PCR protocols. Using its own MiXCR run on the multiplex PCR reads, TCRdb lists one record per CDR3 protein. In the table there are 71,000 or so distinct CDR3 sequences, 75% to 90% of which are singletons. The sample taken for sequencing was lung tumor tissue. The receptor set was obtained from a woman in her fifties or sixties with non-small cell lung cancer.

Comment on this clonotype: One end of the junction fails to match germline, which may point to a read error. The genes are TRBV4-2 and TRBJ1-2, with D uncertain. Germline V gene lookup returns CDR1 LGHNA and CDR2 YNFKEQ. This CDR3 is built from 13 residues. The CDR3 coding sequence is TGTGCCAGCAGCCAGGAGGGAATATCTGGCTACACATTC. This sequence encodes CASSQEGISGYTF.

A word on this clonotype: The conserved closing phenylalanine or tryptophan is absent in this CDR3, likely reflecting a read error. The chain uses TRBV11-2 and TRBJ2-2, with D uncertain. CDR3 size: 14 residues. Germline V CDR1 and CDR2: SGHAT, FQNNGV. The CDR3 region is CASNLVPGPGELFL. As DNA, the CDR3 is TGTGCCAGCAACTTAGTGCCCGGTCCTGGAGAGCTGTTTTTG.

The CDR3 bases are TGCAGCACTGAAGTCGGGGGCTATGGCTACACCTTC. This gives the protein CSTEVGGYGYTF. This chain links TRBV29-1 with TRBJ1-2, with D possibly matching TRBD1 (5 bases). Germline V gene lookup returns CDR1 SQVTM and CDR2 ANQGSEA. V lost 8 bases and J 4 bases, leaving 14 bases between the germline ends. There are 12 residues in the CDR3.

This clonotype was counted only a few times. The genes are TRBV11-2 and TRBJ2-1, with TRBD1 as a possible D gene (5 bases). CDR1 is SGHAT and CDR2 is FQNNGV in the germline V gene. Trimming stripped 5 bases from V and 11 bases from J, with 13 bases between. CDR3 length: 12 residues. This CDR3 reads CASSIGHYKQFF. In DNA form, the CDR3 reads TGTGCCAGCAGCATTGGACACTACAAGCAGTTCTTC.

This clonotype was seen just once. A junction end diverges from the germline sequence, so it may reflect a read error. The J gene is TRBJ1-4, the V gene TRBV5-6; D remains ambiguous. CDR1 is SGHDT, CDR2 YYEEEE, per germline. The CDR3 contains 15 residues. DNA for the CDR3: TGCGCCAGCAGCTTCTTAGAGGGTTCGGCTGAAAAACTGTTTTTT. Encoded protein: CASSFLEGSAEKLFF.

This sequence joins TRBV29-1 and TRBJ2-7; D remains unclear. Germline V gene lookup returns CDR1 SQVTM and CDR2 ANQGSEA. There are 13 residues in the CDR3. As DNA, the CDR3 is TGCAACGCCCACTCGGCCAGCTCCTACGAGCAGTACTTC. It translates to CNAHSASSYEQYF.

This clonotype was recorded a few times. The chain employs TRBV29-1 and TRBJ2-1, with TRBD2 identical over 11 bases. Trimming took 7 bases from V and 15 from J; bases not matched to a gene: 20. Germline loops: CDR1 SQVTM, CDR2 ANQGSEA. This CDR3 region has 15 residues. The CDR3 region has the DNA TGCAGCGCCAAGACTAGCGGGACCTGGGGGGGTAATCGGTTCTTC. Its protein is CSAKTSGTWGGNRFF.

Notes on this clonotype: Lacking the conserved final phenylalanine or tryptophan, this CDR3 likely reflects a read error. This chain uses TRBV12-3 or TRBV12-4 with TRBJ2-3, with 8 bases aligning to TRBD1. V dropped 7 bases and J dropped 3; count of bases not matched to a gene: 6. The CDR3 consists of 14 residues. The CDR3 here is CASNIRQGTDTQYS. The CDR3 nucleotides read TGTGCCAGCAACATACGACAGGGGACAGATACGCAGTATTCT.